The 25 T cell receptor beta chains presented below share a single source sample, sequenced in a study of control samples from healthy donors and cancer patients. The repertoire was sequenced with immunoSEQ multiplex PCR; TCRdb's copy has only in-frame clones and lacks some. The table includes some 410,000 clones, 90% detected once. Source material: PBMCs. These TCRs come from a man aged 35 to 55 with head and neck cancer.

V and J are TRBV3-1 (or the pseudogene TRBV3-2) and TRBJ1-6, with a tentative D call TRBD1 (5 bases). Germline lookup yields CDR1 LGHDT and CDR2 YNNKEL (reference sequence). This CDR3 comprises 14 residues. V was cut by 4 bases and J by 2 bases, with 6 bases left in between. The CDR3 sequence is CASSPTAYNSPLHF. The CDR3 nucleotides are TGTGCCAGCAGCCCGACAGCCTATAATTCACCCCTCCACTTT.

The chain links TRBV6-1 to TRBJ2-1; 11 nucleotides agree with TRBD2. With 1 base clipped from V and 8 bases from J, the junction kept 10 bases outside the gene matches. The CDR3 runs 17 residues. Germline CDR1 is MNHNS and CDR2 is SASEGT. CDR3 protein: CASSEVLAGVPGDEQFF. As DNA, the CDR3 is TGTGCCAGCAGTGAAGTACTAGCGGGAGTCCCCGGTGATGAGCAGTTCTTC.

V and J are TRBV5-6 and TRBJ1-6, with D perhaps matching TRBD1 (6 bases). The CDR3 spans 17 residues. Trimming stripped 4 bases from V and 2 bases from J, with 16 bases between. In germline, CDR1 is SGHDT, CDR2 YYEEEE. CDR3 amino acids: CASSGTTGRTYNSPLHF. CDR3 DNA sequence: TGTGCCAGCAGCGGGACGACAGGACGCACCTATAATTCACCCCTCCACTTT.

This chain joins TRBV30 and TRBJ2-1; no reliable D call. The CDR3 runs to 12 residues. The germline V gene has CDR1 GTSNPN and CDR2 SVGIG (reference sequence). The germline V and J ends were trimmed by 0 bases and 10 bases, with 10 bases remaining between them. The CDR3 coding sequence is TGTGCCTGGAGTGTTGTGGCGGCGGAGCAGTTCTTC. Its translation: CAWSVVAAEQFF.

The chain recombines TRBV19 with TRBJ1-5, with D perhaps matching TRBD1 (6 bases). Trimming removed 4 bases at V and 4 bases at J, with 14 bases between. Germline CDR1 LNHDA, CDR2 SQIVND (reference sequence). This CDR3 region has 15 residues. This CDR3 reads CASSTDRGGNQPQHF. As DNA, the CDR3 is TGTGCCAGTAGTACCGATAGGGGGGGGAATCAGCCCCAGCATTTT.

The V call is TRBV6-1, the J call TRBJ2-3, with D hard to call. Germline CDR1 is MNHNS and CDR2 is SASEGT. This CDR3 region has 14 residues. Trimming took off 3 bases at V and 3 bases at J, with 10 bases between the two ends. Here the CDR3 reads CASSDIPLTDTQYF. For the CDR3, the DNA is TGTGCCAGCAGTGACATACCGCTGACAGATACGCAGTATTTT.

V usage is TRBV5-1 and J usage is TRBJ1-4, with a tentative D call TRBD1 (6 bases). V lost 4 bases and J 8 bases, leaving 15 bases between the germline ends. Germline V gene lookup returns CDR1 SGHRS and CDR2 YFSETQ. CDR3 length equals 14 residues. CDR3 DNA sequence: TGCGCCAGCAGCCCACGGACAGTAGGAGAAAAACTGTTTTTT. Its protein is CASSPRTVGEKLFF.

The CDR3 DNA follows: TGTGCCAGCAGCCCCCCCGAGCGGGGCATTCAGTACTTC. This encodes CASSPPERGIQYF. The rearrangement links TRBV9 to TRBJ2-4; 7 bases are shared with TRBD2. Germline assignment: CDR1 SGDLS and CDR2 YYNGEE. This CDR3 is built from 13 residues. V lost 4 bases to trimming and J lost 9 bases; unmatched junction nucleotides: 7.

V usage is TRBV4-2 and J usage is TRBJ2-1; D is undetermined. The CDR3 has 12 amino acids. Trimming shortened V by 3 bases and J by 7 bases, and 7 bases separated the two germline ends. CDR1 and CDR2 from the germline V gene are LGHNA and YNFKEQ. CDR3 region: CASSHAENEQFF. As DNA, the CDR3 is TGTGCCAGCAGCCACGCCGAGAATGAGCAGTTCTTC.

J is TRBJ2-5 and V is TRBV5-5, with 12 bases matching TRBD2. After removal of 4 bases from V and 4 bases from J, the junction contained 11 bases not matched to a gene. The germline CDR1 and CDR2 sequences are SGHKS and YYEKEE (reference sequence). The CDR3 spans 17 residues. As DNA, the CDR3 is TGTGCCAGCAGCCCGAGCGCACTAGCGGGGGGATTAGAGACCCAGTACTTC. As protein: CASSPSALAGGLETQYF.

The chain uses TRBV5-4 and TRBJ1-1, with a possible D match to TRBD1 (5 bases). The CDR3 runs to 13 residues. Germline lookup yields CDR1 SGHNT and CDR2 YYREEE (reference sequence). V shed 3 bases and J shed 2 bases, with 8 bases lying between them. As DNA, the CDR3 is TGTGCCAGCAGCTCTAGGGGAAACACTGAAGCTTTCTTT. This encodes CASSSRGNTEAFF.

This clone has just one count. This chain uses TRBV30 with TRBJ1-1, with a possible D match to TRBD1 (5 bases). The V end lost 4 bases, the J end lost 6 bases, and 12 bases lay between the germline ends. The CDR3 contains 12 residues. Looked up from germline, CDR1 is GTSNPN and CDR2 is SVGIG (reference sequence). Here the CDR3 DNA reads TGTGCCTGGACCGTCGGGGGGGCTGAAGCTTTCTTT. Protein sequence: CAWTVGGAEAFF.

The rearrangement joins TRBV3-1 (or the pseudogene TRBV3-2) to TRBJ1-1; D remains ambiguous. Germline-derived CDR1 and CDR2 are LGHDT and YNNKEL (reference sequence). V was trimmed by 4 bases and J by 0 bases, leaving 9 bases between them. This CDR3 is 14 amino acids long. CDR3 loop: CASSPRRVNTEAFF. The CDR3, as DNA: TGTGCCAGCAGCCCCAGGAGGGTGAACACTGAAGCTTTCTTT.

The chain employs TRBV29-1 and TRBJ1-4; D uncertain. The CDR3 runs 15 residues. V dropped 0 bases and J dropped 5 bases, with 13 bases sitting between them. The germline CDR1 and CDR2 sequences are SQVTM and ANQGSEA. The CDR3 spells CSVEDDRHQNEKLFF. CDR3 nucleotides: TGCAGCGTTGAAGATGATCGCCACCAGAATGAAAAACTGTTTTTT.

The chain uses TRBV28 and TRBJ1-4; D gene unclear. Germline V CDR1 and CDR2: MDHEN, SYDVKM. Trimming removed 5 bases from V and 0 bases from J, with 10 bases in between. The CDR3 has 15 residues. The CDR3 reads CASSPTEATNEKLFF. The CDR3 bases are TGTGCCAGCAGTCCCACAGAGGCAACTAATGAAAAACTGTTTTTT.

The chain uses TRBV28 and TRBJ2-1; 10 nucleotides match TRBD2. The germline V gene encodes CDR1 MDHEN and CDR2 SYDVKM. V lost 3 bases and J lost 8; bases outside the gene matches: 10. The CDR3 loop spans 16 amino acids. CDR3 sequence (DNA): TGTGCCAGCAGTTTCTCTTCTAGCGGGAGTTTCCATGAGCAGTTCTTC. Amino acids: CASSFSSSGSFHEQFF. The whole variable domain, filled in from reference TRBV28 and TRBJ2-1, reads DVKVTQSSRYLVKRTGEKVFLECVQDMDHENMFWYRQDPGLGLRLIYFSYDVKMKEKGDIPEGYSVSREKKERFSLILESASTNQTSMYLCASSFSSSGSFHEQFFGPGTRLTVL.

This clone was counted a single time. The V gene is TRBV6-5, the J gene TRBJ1-3; TRBD1 might be the D (5 bases). Germline CDR1 reads MNHEY; CDR2 reads SVGAGI. CDR3 size: 16 residues. The V end was cut by 3 bases, the J end by 3 bases, with 15 bases between. This chain's CDR3 is CASSYGGGAGGNTIYF. The CDR3 DNA reads as TGTGCCAGCAGTTATGGTGGGGGAGCGGGTGGAAACACCATATATTTT.

This rearrangement joins TRBV29-1 to TRBJ2-7; D is unresolved. V dropped 7 bases and J dropped 0 bases, with 13 bases sitting between them. In germline, CDR1 is SQVTM, CDR2 ANQGSEA. The length of the CDR3 is 13 residues. The CDR3 region is CSAPMAVSYEQYF. The CDR3 bases are TGCAGCGCTCCGATGGCCGTCTCCTACGAGCAGTACTTC.

The V call is TRBV18, the J call TRBJ2-1; 10 bases line up with TRBD1. The V gene end was trimmed by 3 bases and the J gene end by 7 bases; junction bases not matched to a gene: 6. CDR3 size: 15 residues. Germline V gene lookup returns CDR1 KGHSH and CDR2 LQKENI. CDR3 coding DNA: TGTGCCAGCTCACCCCGACAGGGGGCAGGGAATGAGCAGTTCTTC. Encoded protein: CASSPRQGAGNEQFF. The variable domain in full, completed from reference TRBV18 and TRBJ2-1, reads NAGVMQNPRHLVRRRGQEARLRCSPMKGHSHVYWYRQLPEEGLKFMVYLQKENIIDESGMPKERFSAEFPKEGPSILRIQQVVRGDSAAYFCASSPRQGAGNEQFFGPGTRLTVL.

This clone was counted between two and nine times. The V and J genes are TRBV5-1 and TRBJ2-7; unclear D gene. CDR1 is SGHRS and CDR2 is YFSETQ in the germline V gene. There are 13 residues in the CDR3. V was pared by 2 bases and J by 3 bases, with 9 bases between. The CDR3, as DNA: TGCGCCAGCAGCTTTGAAAGAAACTACGAGCAGTACTTC. Protein: CASSFERNYEQYF.

The CDR3 DNA sequence: TGTGCCAGCAGTCCCCTTACTAGCGGGAGCCAAGAGCAGTTCTTC. This translates into CASSPLTSGSQEQFF. V gene TRBV6-5 combines with J gene TRBJ2-1; 11 bases are a match to TRBD2. CDR3 length equals 15 residues. Trimming cost V 5 bases and J 10 bases; bases outside gene matches: 10. The V gene's germline CDR1 is MNHEY and CDR2 SVGAGI.

This clone was observed a single time. CDR3 nucleotides: TGTGCCAGCTCACCACCGGCTGCGGGGAACACAGATACGCAGTATTTT. Translated, it gives CASSPPAAGNTDTQYF. The genes are TRBV18 and TRBJ2-3; tentative D call: TRBD2 (6 bases). Germline CDR1 KGHSH, CDR2 LQKENI. V lost 0 bases and J lost 2, with 12 bases in between. The CDR3 runs to 16 residues.

This clone was observed once. The rearrangement links TRBV6-2 or TRBV6-3 to TRBJ2-7; 8 bases fit TRBD1. Germline V CDR1 and CDR2: MNHEY, SVGEGT. With 2 bases clipped from V and 0 bases from J, the junction kept 6 bases outside the gene matches. This CDR3 has 16 residues. CDR3 nucleotides: TGTGCCAGCAGTTACCACAGGGGGGCTAGCTCCTACGAGCAGTACTTC. This gives the protein CASSYHRGASSYEQYF.

As to this clone: The same CDR3 is also encoded by other DNA sequences in this sample. The genes are TRBV3-1 (or the pseudogene TRBV3-2) and TRBJ2-7; TRBD1 agrees at 7 bases. The J segment lost 3 bases and the V segment lost 4 bases, leaving 3 bases of the junction unmatched. This CDR3 has 13 amino acids. Germline V gene data show CDR1 as LGHDT and CDR2 as YNNKEL (reference sequence). Written as DNA, the CDR3 is TGTGCCAGCAGCCGACGGGACAGCTACGAGCAGTACTTC. This sequence encodes CASSRRDSYEQYF.

J is TRBJ2-5 and V is TRBV7-3, with 9 bases aligning to TRBD1. Looked up from germline, CDR1 is SGHTA and CDR2 is FQGTGA. V lost 6 bases, J lost 7 bases, and 12 bases stayed unmatched. This CDR3 region has 15 residues. The CDR3 nucleotides are TGTGCCAGCAGTCACTCCGCGGGACAGGGTTGGACCCAGTACTTC. Its translation is CASSHSAGQGWTQYF.